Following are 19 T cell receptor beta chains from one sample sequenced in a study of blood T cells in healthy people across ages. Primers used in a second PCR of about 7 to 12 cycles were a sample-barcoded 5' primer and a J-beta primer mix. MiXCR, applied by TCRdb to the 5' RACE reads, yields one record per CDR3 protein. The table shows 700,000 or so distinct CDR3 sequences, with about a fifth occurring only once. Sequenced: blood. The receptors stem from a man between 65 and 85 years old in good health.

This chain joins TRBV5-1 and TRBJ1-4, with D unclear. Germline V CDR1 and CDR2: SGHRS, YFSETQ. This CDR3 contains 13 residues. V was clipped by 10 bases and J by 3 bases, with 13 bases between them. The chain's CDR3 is CASRGEANEKLFF. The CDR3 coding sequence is TGCGCCTCCCGCGGGGAGGCTAATGAAAAACTGTTTTTT.

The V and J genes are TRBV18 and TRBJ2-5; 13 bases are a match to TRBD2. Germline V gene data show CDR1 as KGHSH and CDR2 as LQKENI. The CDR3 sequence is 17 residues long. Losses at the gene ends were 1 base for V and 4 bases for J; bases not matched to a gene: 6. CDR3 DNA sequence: TGTGCCAGCTCACCACTGGGACTAGCGGGATCGTCAGAGACCCAGTACTTC. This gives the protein CASSPLGLAGSSETQYF.

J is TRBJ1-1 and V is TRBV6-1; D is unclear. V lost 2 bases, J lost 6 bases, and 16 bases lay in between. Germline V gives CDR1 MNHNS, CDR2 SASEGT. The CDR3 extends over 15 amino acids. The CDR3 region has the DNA TGTGCCAGCAGTGAAAATATGCTGGGGAGCGCTGAAGCTTTCTTT. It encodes CASSENMLGSAEAFF.

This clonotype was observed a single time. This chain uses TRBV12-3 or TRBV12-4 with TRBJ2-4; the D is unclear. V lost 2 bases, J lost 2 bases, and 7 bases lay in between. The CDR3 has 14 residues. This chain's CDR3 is CASSLSGSKNIQYF. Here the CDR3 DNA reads TGTGCCAGCAGTTTAAGTGGTTCCAAAAACATTCAGTACTTC.

CDR3 in amino acids: CSAKNIATGGRSDTQYF. CDR3 coding DNA: TGCAGTGCTAAGAATATCGCAACAGGGGGAAGATCAGATACGCAGTATTTT. V usage is TRBV20-1 and J usage is TRBJ2-3, with TRBD1 identical over 8 bases. Per the germline V gene, CDR1 is DFQATT and CDR2 is SNEGSKA (reference sequence). The length of the CDR3 is 17 residues. V gave up 4 bases and J gave up 4 bases; unmatched junction bases: 16.

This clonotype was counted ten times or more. CDR3 protein: CASRLTGSETQYF. The CDR3 DNA follows: TGTGCCAGCAGACTGACAGGGAGTGAGACCCAGTACTTC. The chain has TRBV6-6 and TRBJ2-5, with TRBD1 identical over 7 bases. Unmatched junction bases numbered 6, after V lost 6 bases and J lost 5 bases. The CDR3 is 13 amino acids. CDR1 MNHNY and CDR2 SVGAGI come from the germline V gene (reference sequence).

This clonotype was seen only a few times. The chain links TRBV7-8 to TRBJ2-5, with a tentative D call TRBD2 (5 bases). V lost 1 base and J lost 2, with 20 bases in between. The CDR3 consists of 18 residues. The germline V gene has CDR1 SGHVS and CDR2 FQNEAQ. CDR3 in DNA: TGTGCCAGCAGCTTAGTCGCATGGAGGCGGTTACCGCAAGAGACCCAGTACTTC. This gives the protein CASSLVAWRRLPQETQYF.

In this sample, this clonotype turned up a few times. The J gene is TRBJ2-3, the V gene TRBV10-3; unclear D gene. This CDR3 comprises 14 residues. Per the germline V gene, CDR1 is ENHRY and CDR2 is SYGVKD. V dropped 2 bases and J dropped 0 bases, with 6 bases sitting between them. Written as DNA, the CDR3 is TGTGCCATCAGTGAGGACCCTAGCACAGATACGCAGTATTTT. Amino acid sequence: CAISEDPSTDTQYF.

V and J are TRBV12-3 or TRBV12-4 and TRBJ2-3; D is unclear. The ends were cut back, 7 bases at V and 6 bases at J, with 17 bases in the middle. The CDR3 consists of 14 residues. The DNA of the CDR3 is TGTGCCAGCACCCCCCTGACGTCCGTGGATACGCAGTATTTT. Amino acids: CASTPLTSVDTQYF.

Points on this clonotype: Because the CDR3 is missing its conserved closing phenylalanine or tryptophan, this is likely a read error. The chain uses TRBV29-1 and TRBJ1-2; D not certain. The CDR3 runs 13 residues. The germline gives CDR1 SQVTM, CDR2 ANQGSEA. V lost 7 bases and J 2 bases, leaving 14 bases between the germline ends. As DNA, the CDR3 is TGCAGCGCCGTAACACAGCTAAACTATGGCTACACCCTC. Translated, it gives CSAVTQLNYGYTL.

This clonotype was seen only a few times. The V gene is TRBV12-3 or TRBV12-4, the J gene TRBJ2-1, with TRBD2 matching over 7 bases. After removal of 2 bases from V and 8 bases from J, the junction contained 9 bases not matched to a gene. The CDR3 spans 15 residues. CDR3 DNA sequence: TGTGCCAGCAGTTTACCGGCTAGCGGCAGGGATGAGCAGTTCTTC. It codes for CASSLPASGRDEQFF.

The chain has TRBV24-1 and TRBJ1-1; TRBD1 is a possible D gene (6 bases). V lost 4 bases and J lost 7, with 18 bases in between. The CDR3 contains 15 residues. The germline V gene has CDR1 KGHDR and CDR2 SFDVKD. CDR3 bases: TGTGCCACCAGTGACTCTGGAAAATGGGGGCATGAAGCTTTCTTT. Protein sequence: CATSDSGKWGHEAFF.

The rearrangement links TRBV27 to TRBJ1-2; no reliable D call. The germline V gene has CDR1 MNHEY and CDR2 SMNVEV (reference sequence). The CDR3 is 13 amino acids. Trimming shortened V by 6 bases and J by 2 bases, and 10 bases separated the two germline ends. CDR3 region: CASRSSQNYGYTF. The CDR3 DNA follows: TGTGCCAGCAGGTCTTCTCAGAACTATGGCTACACCTTC.

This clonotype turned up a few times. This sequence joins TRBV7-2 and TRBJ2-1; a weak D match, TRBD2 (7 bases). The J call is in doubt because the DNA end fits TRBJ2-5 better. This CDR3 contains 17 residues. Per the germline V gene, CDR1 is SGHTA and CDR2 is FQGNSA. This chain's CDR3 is CASSLTGWGGWQETQYF. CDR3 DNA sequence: TGTGCCAGCAGCTTAACAGGTTGGGGGGGCTGGCAAGAGACCCAGTACTTC.

The CDR3 is CASSSHLGLAGAPSYNEQFF. The CDR3 DNA follows: TGTGCCAGCAGCTCGCATTTGGGACTAGCGGGAGCCCCCTCCTACAATGAGCAGTTCTTC. This chain uses TRBV13 with TRBJ2-1; 14 bases agree with TRBD2. CDR1 and CDR2 (germline): PRHDT, FYEKMQ (reference sequence). CDR3 length equals 20 residues. Unmatched junction bases numbered 11, after V lost 4 bases and J lost 0 bases.

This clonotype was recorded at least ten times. The CDR3 reads CSAPSNRDVRETQYF. Written as DNA, the CDR3 is TGCAGTGCCCCATCAAACCGGGACGTTAGGGAGACCCAGTACTTC. The rearrangement links TRBV20-1 to TRBJ2-5; D may correspond to TRBD1 or TRBD2 (5 bases each). Germline CDR1 reads DFQATT; CDR2 reads SNEGSKA (reference sequence). This CDR3 comprises 15 residues. V was cut by 6 bases and J by 5 bases, with 22 bases left in between.

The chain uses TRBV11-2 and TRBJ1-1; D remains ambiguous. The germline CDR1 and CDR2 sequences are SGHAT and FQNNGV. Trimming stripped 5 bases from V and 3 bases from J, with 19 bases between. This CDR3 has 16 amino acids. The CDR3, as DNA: TGTGCCAGCAGCCTAAGGCCCCGAGGTATGGACACTGAAGCTTTCTTT. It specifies CASSLRPRGMDTEAFF. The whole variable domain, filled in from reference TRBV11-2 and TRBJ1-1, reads EAGVAQSPRYKIIEKRQSVAFWCNPISGHATLYWYQQILGQGPKLLIQFQNNGVVDDSQLPKDRFSAERLKGVDSTLKIQPAKLEDSAVYLCASSLRPRGMDTEAFFGQGTRLTVV.

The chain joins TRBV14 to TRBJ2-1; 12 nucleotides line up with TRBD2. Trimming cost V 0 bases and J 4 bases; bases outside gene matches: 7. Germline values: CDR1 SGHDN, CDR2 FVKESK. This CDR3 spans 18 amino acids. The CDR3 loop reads CASSQDWSSGRVYNEQFF. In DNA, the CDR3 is TGTGCCAGCAGCCAAGATTGGTCTAGCGGGAGGGTATACAATGAGCAGTTCTTC. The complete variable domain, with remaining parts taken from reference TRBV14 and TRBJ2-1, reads EAGVTQFPSHSVIEKGQTVTLRCDPISGHDNLYWYRRVMGKEIKFLLHFVKESKQDESGMPNNRFLAERTGGTYSTLKVQPAELEDSGVYFCASSQDWSSGRVYNEQFFGPGTRLTVL.

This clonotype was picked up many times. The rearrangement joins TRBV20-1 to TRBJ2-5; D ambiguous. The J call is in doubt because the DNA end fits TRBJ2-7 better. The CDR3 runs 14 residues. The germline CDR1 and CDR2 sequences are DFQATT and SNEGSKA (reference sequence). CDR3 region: CSARDFPPAHEQYF. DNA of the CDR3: TGCAGTGCTAGAGATTTCCCACCCGCCCACGAGCAGTACTTC.